This entry lists 31 T cell receptor beta chains sequenced from one sample in a study of technical replicates of blood from a handful of donors. Sequencing used immunoSEQ multiplex PCR; TCRdb keeps in-frame clones, though not all of them. Here the sample spans tens of thousands of clones, approximately 94% being singletons. The sample comprised PBMCs. The receptors stem from a human donor in good health. Some clones in this sample may be carry-over from other donors' samples.

The CDR3 spells CASSRSETGFAEKLFF. CDR3 sequence (DNA): TGCGCCAGCAGCCGAAGTGAAACGGGATTTGCTGAAAAACTGTTTTTT. The J gene is TRBJ1-4, the V gene TRBV4-3; D not resolved. Trimming cost V 4 bases and J 7 bases, with 19 bases left between them. Looked up from germline, CDR1 is LGHNA and CDR2 is YSLEER. The CDR3 is 16 amino acids.

The rearrangement joins TRBV11-3 to TRBJ2-3; TRBD1 is a possible D gene (5 bases). V was clipped by 4 bases and J by 1 base, with 9 bases between them. The CDR3 extends over 14 amino acids. Germline CDR1 and CDR2: SGHNT and YENEEA. The CDR3 nucleotides read TGTGCCAGCAGCTCAGGGTCCCGCACAGATACGCAGTATTTT. Encoded protein: CASSSGSRTDTQYF.

This chain connects TRBV6-6 to TRBJ2-1; maybe TRBD1 (6 bases). Trimming stripped 5 bases from V and 9 bases from J, with 14 bases between. This CDR3 has 13 amino acids. Germline lookup yields CDR1 MNHNY and CDR2 SVGAGI (reference sequence). The CDR3 nucleotides are TGTGCCAGCAGTCTCCCGCGCAGGGGTGAGCAGTTCTTC. Translating gives CASSLPRRGEQFF.

This chain links TRBV9 with TRBJ1-5; the D is unclear. In germline, CDR1 is SGDLS, CDR2 YYNGEE. Trimming removed 0 bases at V and 1 base at J, with 5 bases between. This CDR3 region has 14 residues. CDR3 nucleotide sequence: TGTGCCAGCAGCGTAGGAGGAAGCAATCAGCCCCAGCATTTT. Protein product: CASSVGGSNQPQHF.

This clone has a handful of counts. The chain carries TRBV4-1 and TRBJ1-1; no clear D gene. The CDR3 covers 15 residues. Germline V gives CDR1 MGHRA, CDR2 YSYEKL. Trimming shortened V by 1 base and J by 3 bases, and 12 bases separated the two germline ends. The CDR3 sequence: CASSQGRVGDTEAFF. CDR3 sequence (DNA): TGCGCCAGCAGCCAAGGGAGGGTGGGAGACACTGAAGCTTTCTTT.

This clone appeared a single time. This chain links TRBV2 with TRBJ2-7; 9 nucleotides align to TRBD1. The CDR3 sequence is 13 residues long. The germline CDR1 and CDR2 sequences are SNHLY and FYNNEI. V lost 5 bases, J lost 4 bases, and 3 bases stayed unmatched. This CDR3 reads CASSSGTGYEQYF. CDR3 DNA: TGTGCCAGCAGTTCCGGGACAGGGTACGAGCAGTACTTC.

This clone was observed once. This sequence joins TRBV9 and TRBJ2-7; D gene unclear. The CDR3 extends over 15 amino acids. Germline CDR1 SGDLS, CDR2 YYNGEE. V gave up 3 bases and J gave up 1 base, with 14 bases separating them. The DNA of the CDR3 is TGTGCCAGCAGCGCCGAGGTTGTCGGATCCTACGAGCAGTACTTC. This sequence encodes CASSAEVVGSYEQYF.

This rearrangement joins TRBV19 to TRBJ2-7; 8 bases are shared with TRBD2. With 4 bases clipped from V and 6 bases from J, the junction kept 8 bases outside the gene matches. Per germline, CDR1 LNHDA and CDR2 SQIVND (reference sequence). This CDR3 spans 14 amino acids. CDR3 nucleotides: TGTGCCAGTAGTAGAGGAGCGGGAGTCTTCGAGCAGTACTTC. Amino acids: CASSRGAGVFEQYF.

J is TRBJ1-4 and V is TRBV7-9; D uncertain. Germline CDR1 reads SEHNR; CDR2 reads FQNEAQ (reference sequence). This CDR3 is 14 amino acids long. The V and J ends lost 2 bases and 4 bases respectively, with 8 bases between them. CDR3 coding DNA: TGTGCCAGCAGCTTATCAGAATATAATGAAAAACTGTTTTTT. This codes for CASSLSEYNEKLFF.

The CDR3 protein is CASSLEVGSSYEQYF. DNA for the CDR3: TGTGCCAGCAGCTTAGAGGTCGGGAGCTCCTACGAGCAGTACTTC. The chain joins TRBV7-2 to TRBJ2-7; possibly TRBD2 for D (6 bases). With 1 base removed from V and 0 bases from J, the gap between germline ends came to 10 bases. The germline V gene has CDR1 SGHTA and CDR2 FQGNSA. The CDR3 is 15 amino acids.

J is TRBJ2-3 and V is TRBV4-2; 9 bases line up with TRBD2. Germline V gives CDR1 LGHNA, CDR2 YNFKEQ. Germline trimming cut 1 base from V and 1 base from J; bases unmatched to any gene: 0. The CDR3 is made up of 15 amino acids. DNA for the CDR3: TGTGCCAGCAGCCAAGCTAGCGGGGGCACAGATACGCAGTATTTT. Residues: CASSQASGGTDTQYF.

The V gene is TRBV27, the J gene TRBJ2-2, with D possibly matching TRBD2 (7 bases). The germline V and J ends were trimmed by 4 bases and 4 bases, with 13 bases remaining between them. The CDR3 extends over 15 amino acids. Germline values: CDR1 MNHEY, CDR2 SMNVEV (reference sequence). In DNA form, the CDR3 reads TGTGCCAGCAGTTCGGGGGGCGCCGGCACCGGGGAGCTGTTTTTT. Its protein product is CASSSGGAGTGELFF.

The rearrangement joins TRBV14 to TRBJ1-1; TRBD1 aligns across 8 bases. The CDR3 covers 15 residues. The V and J ends lost 4 bases and 1 base, in that order; junction bases with no gene match: 5. In germline, CDR1 is SGHDN, CDR2 FVKESK. In nucleotides, the CDR3 is TGTGCCAGCAGCCCGACAGGGGTGGGGAACACTGAAGCTTTCTTT. Translation gives CASSPTGVGNTEAFF. Based on the CDR3 plus reference TRBV14 and TRBJ1-1, the full variable domain is EAGVTQFPSHSVIEKGQTVTLRCDPISGHDNLYWYRRVMGKEIKFLLHFVKESKQDESGMPNNRFLAERTGGTYSTLKVQPAELEDSGVYFCASSPTGVGNTEAFFGQGTRLTVV.

V is TRBV5-6 and J is TRBJ2-1; 11 bases agree with TRBD1. In germline, CDR1 is SGHDT, CDR2 YYEEEE. The CDR3 covers 14 residues. V lost 1 base and J lost 10; bases outside the gene matches: 4. The CDR3 reads CASSLIGTGGEQFF. CDR3 DNA sequence: TGTGCCAGCAGCTTGATCGGGACAGGGGGAGAGCAGTTCTTC.

This rearrangement joins TRBV9 to TRBJ2-3; D might be TRBD2 (5 bases). Germline V gene data show CDR1 as SGDLS and CDR2 as YYNGEE. V lost 0 bases and J 0 bases, leaving 11 bases between the germline ends. This CDR3 has 16 amino acids. The CDR3 DNA sequence: TGTGCCAGCAGCGTAGGGGAAAGGACTAGCACAGATACGCAGTATTTT. Encoded protein: CASSVGERTSTDTQYF.

J is TRBJ1-2 and V is TRBV25-1, with D unclear. V was cut by 8 bases and J by 1 base, with 11 bases left in between. The germline gives CDR1 MGHDK, CDR2 SYGVNS. There are 13 residues in the CDR3. CDR3 nucleotide sequence: TGTGCCAGCCAACAAGAGGGTAACTATGGCTACACCTTC. Protein: CASQQEGNYGYTF.

This rearrangement joins TRBV5-1 to TRBJ2-7; no firm D call. V was clipped by 4 bases and J by 5 bases, with 19 bases between them. This CDR3 has 15 amino acids. CDR1 is SGHRS, CDR2 YFSETQ, per germline. In DNA, the CDR3 is TGCGCCAGCAGCCTCTCGACTTCTTCCGGCGACGAGCAGTACTTC. This codes for CASSLSTSSGDEQYF.

This sequence joins TRBV7-9 and TRBJ1-6; 7 bases line up with TRBD1. The germline V gene encodes CDR1 SEHNR and CDR2 FQNEAQ (reference sequence). The CDR3 totals 14 residues. Trimming cost V 5 bases and J 7 bases; bases outside gene matches: 5. DNA for the CDR3: TGTGCCAGCAGCCCCCAGGGGGGAAATTCACCCCTCCACTTT. Its protein is CASSPQGGNSPLHF.

The chain carries TRBV29-1 and TRBJ2-7; TRBD1 matches at 7 bases. The junction had 0 bases not matched to a gene; V was cut back by 0 bases and J by 1 base. CDR1 SQVTM and CDR2 ANQGSEA come from the germline V gene. The CDR3 loop spans 13 amino acids. For the CDR3, the DNA is TGCAGCGTTGAAGACAGGGGGTCCTACGAGCAGTACTTC. Residues: CSVEDRGSYEQYF.

J is TRBJ2-1 and V is TRBV7-8; D is perhaps TRBD2 (6 bases). Germline V gene data show CDR1 as SGHVS and CDR2 as FQNEAQ. V was clipped by 5 bases and J by 3 bases, with 20 bases between them. CDR3 size: 17 residues. CDR3 in amino acids: CASSPVLLAGFYNEQFF. The CDR3, as DNA: TGTGCCAGCAGCCCCGTTCTCCTGGCGGGATTCTACAATGAGCAGTTCTTC.

The gene calls are TRBV9 and TRBJ2-7; D ambiguous. CDR3 size: 14 residues. The V gene lost 0 bases and the J gene lost 0 bases, with 7 bases spanning the gap. Germline V lookup: CDR1 SGDLS, CDR2 YYNGEE. The CDR3 sequence: CASSVGLNSYEQYF. The CDR3 region has the DNA TGTGCCAGCAGCGTAGGACTGAACTCCTACGAGCAGTACTTC.

As DNA, the CDR3 is TGTGCCAGCGGCCCACCCCTCCACTTT. Encoded protein: CASGPPLHF. The V gene is TRBV7-9, the J gene TRBJ1-6; D uncertain. The CDR3 is 9 residues long. Trimming shortened V by 8 bases and J by 11 bases, and 4 bases separated the two germline ends. Germline V lookup: CDR1 SEHNR, CDR2 FQNEAQ (reference sequence).

This chain connects TRBV9 to TRBJ2-3; 8 bases fit TRBD2. V was clipped by 0 bases and J by 1 base; unmatched bases: 7. Germline assignment: CDR1 SGDLS and CDR2 YYNGEE. This CDR3 spans 17 amino acids. CDR3 loop: CASSVEDGRAGTDTQYF. CDR3 nucleotide sequence: TGTGCCAGCAGCGTAGAGGACGGGAGGGCCGGCACAGATACGCAGTATTTT.

CDR3 region: CASSLGRQYEKLFF. CDR3 DNA sequence: TGTGCCAGCAGCTTAGGCAGACAGTATGAAAAACTGTTTTTT. The gene calls are TRBV7-2 and TRBJ1-4; perhaps TRBD1 as D (5 bases). The CDR3 contains 14 residues. The germline CDR1 and CDR2 sequences are SGHTA and FQGNSA. Between the trimmed V and J ends, which lost 1 base and 6 bases, there was a span of 9 bases.

The rearrangement uses TRBV7-8 and TRBJ2-7; TRBD1 is a possible D gene (7 bases). This CDR3 has 17 amino acids. CDR1 is SGHVS and CDR2 is FQNEAQ in the germline V gene. Trimming cost V 2 bases and J 2 bases, with 19 bases left between them. The CDR3 loop reads CASSLKTGWEATYEQYF. The CDR3 DNA follows: TGTGCCAGCAGCTTAAAGACAGGGTGGGAGGCTACCTACGAGCAGTACTTC.

V gene TRBV25-1 combines with J gene TRBJ2-4; D might be TRBD2 (6 bases). The germline V gene has CDR1 MGHDK and CDR2 SYGVNS. The V and J ends lost 2 bases and 0 bases respectively, with 17 bases between them. The CDR3 contains 18 residues. The CDR3 DNA is TGTGCCAGCAGTGAAGGCCGGGGTGGACTACTAGCCAAAAACATTCAGTACTTC. It encodes CASSEGRGGLLAKNIQYF. The full variable domain, its missing parts supplied by reference TRBV25-1 and TRBJ2-4, is EADIYQTPRYLVIGTGKKITLECSQTMGHDKMYWYQQDPGMELHLIHYSYGVNSTEKGDLSSESTVSRIRTEHFPLTLESARPSHTSQYLCASSEGRGGLLAKNIQYFGAGTRLSVL.

This clone was recorded once. This sequence joins TRBV18 and TRBJ1-6; possible D gene TRBD1, 6 bases. Trimming removed 4 bases from V and 6 bases from J, with 13 bases in between. The germline V gene encodes CDR1 KGHSH and CDR2 LQKENI. This CDR3 is 15 amino acids long. The CDR3 region has the DNA TGTGCCAGCTCACTTACCAGGGACACTAATTCACCCCTCCACTTT. Protein: CASSLTRDTNSPLHF.

This rearrangement joins TRBV15 to TRBJ1-6; perhaps TRBD1 as D (6 bases). The V gene lost 1 base and the J gene lost 7 bases, with 11 bases spanning the gap. The CDR3 is 15 residues long. Germline V gene lookup returns CDR1 LNHNV and CDR2 YYDKDF (reference sequence). This chain's CDR3 is CATSRVGAANSPLHF. The CDR3 DNA sequence: TGTGCCACCAGCAGAGTGGGGGCGGCAAATTCACCCCTCCACTTT.

V is TRBV19 and J is TRBJ2-5, with 9 bases identical to TRBD1. The germline gives CDR1 LNHDA, CDR2 SQIVND (reference sequence). J was trimmed by 4 bases and V by 5 bases; bases with no gene match: 2. CDR3 length equals 13 residues. The CDR3 reads CASSVQGAETQYF. CDR3 nucleotides: TGTGCCAGTAGTGTACAGGGGGCAGAGACCCAGTACTTC.

This chain links TRBV5-1 with TRBJ1-1; tentative D call: TRBD1 (5 bases). V dropped 1 base and J dropped 1 base, with 5 bases sitting between them. The germline CDR1 and CDR2 sequences are SGHRS and YFSETQ. The CDR3 is 13 amino acids. CDR3: CASSLQGNTEAFF. DNA of the CDR3: TGCGCCAGCAGCTTGCAGGGGAACACTGAAGCTTTCTTT.

Concerning this clone: This sample includes further DNA sequences coding for the same CDR3. This sequence joins TRBV5-1 and TRBJ1-1, with a tentative D call TRBD1 (6 bases). V dropped 0 bases and J dropped 1 base, with 10 bases sitting between them. Germline loops: CDR1 SGHRS, CDR2 YFSETQ. The CDR3 is 15 amino acids. DNA of the CDR3: TGCGCCAGCAGCTTGGAGGGGGGGAAGAACACTGAAGCTTTCTTT. Protein: CASSLEGGKNTEAFF.